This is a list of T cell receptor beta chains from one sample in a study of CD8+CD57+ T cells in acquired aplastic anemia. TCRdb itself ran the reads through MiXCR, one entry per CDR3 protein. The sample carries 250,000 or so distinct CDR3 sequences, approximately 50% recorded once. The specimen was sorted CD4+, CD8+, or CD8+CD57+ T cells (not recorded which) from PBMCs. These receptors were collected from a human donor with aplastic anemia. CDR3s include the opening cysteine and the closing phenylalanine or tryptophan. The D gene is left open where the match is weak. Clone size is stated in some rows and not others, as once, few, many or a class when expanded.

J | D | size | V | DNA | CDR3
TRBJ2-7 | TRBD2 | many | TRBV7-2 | TGTGCCAGCAGCCCCTTGAAGGGACTAGCAGTATACGAGCAGTACTTC | CASSPLKGLAVYEQYF
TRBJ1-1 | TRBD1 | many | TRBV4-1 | TGCGCCAGCAGCCTTGGACAGGGCTGGGGGAACACTGAAGCTTTCTTT | CASSLGQGWGNTEAFF
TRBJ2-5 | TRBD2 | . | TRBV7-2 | TGTGCCAGCAGCTTACCCCTCGTTATGGTAGCGGGGACCCAGTACTTC | CASSLPLVMVAGTQYF
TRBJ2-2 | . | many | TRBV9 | TGTGCCAGCAGCGTAGGGGGGATTCTAGGCTCGAACACCGGGGAGCTGTTTTTT | CASSVGGILGSNTGELFF
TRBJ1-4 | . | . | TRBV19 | TGTGCCAGTAGTATCGGGGAAAAACTGTTCTTT | CASSIGEKLFF
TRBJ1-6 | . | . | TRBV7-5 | TGTATCTCTGTTGGTTGGGAGGGAGGGTCCTATAATTCACCCCTCCACTTT | CISVGWEGGSYNSPLHF
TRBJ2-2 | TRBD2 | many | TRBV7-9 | TGTGCCAGCAGCTTAGTTGAGGCTAGCGGCACCGGGGAGCTGTTTTTT | CASSLVEASGTGELFF
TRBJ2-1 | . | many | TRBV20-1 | TGCAGTGCTAGTCCGGATGAGGGTTCCTACAATGAGCAGTTCTTC | CSASPDEGSYNEQFF
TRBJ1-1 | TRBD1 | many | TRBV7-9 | TGTGCCAGCAGCTTAGTTAACAGGGGTGAAGCTTTCTTT | CASSLVNRGEAFF
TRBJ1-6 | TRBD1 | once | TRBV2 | TGTGCCAGCAGTGAATCTGTCGGGACAGGGACAAATTCACCCCTCCACTTT | CASSESVGTGTNSPLHF
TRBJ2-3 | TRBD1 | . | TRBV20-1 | TGCAGTGCTCAATCGACCTCCTCGGACAGGGGAAGCACAGATACGCAGTATTTT | CSAQSTSSDRGSTDTQYF
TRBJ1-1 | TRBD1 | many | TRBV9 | TGTGCCAGCAGCTCCAGACAGGGATTGTCTGAAGCTTTCTTT | CASSSRQGLSEAFF
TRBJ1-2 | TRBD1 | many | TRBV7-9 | TGTGCCAGCAGCTTAGTTCTGGGACAGATATATGGCTACACCTTC | CASSLVLGQIYGYTF